What follows are 28 T cell receptor beta chains derived from one specimen sequenced in a study of T cells after yellow fever vaccination. Each CDR3 protein gets one entry after TCRdb re-called the 5' RACE reads with MiXCR. The table shows about 230,000 distinct CDR3 sequences, with approximately 6.3% occurring only once. Sequenced material: CD4+ T cells sorted from PBMCs, taken on the day of the yellow fever booster vaccination. The receptors here all came from a man aged 25-40 years who received the YFV17D yellow fever vaccine.

This clonotype was counted many times. J is TRBJ2-7 and V is TRBV5-1, with TRBD1 identical over 8 bases. After removal of 0 bases from V and 1 base from J, the junction contained 3 bases not matched to a gene. Per the germline V gene, CDR1 is SGHRS and CDR2 is YFSETQ. This CDR3 region has 15 residues. CDR3 in amino acids: CASSLDQGASYEQYF. For the CDR3, the DNA is TGCGCCAGCAGCTTGGATCAGGGGGCTTCCTACGAGCAGTACTTC.

This clonotype came up a few times. This sequence joins TRBV7-2 and TRBJ2-3, with 8 nucleotides matching TRBD2. The CDR3 is 15 amino acids. The V and J ends lost 4 bases and 7 bases, in that order; junction bases with no gene match: 10. Per the germline V gene, CDR1 is SGHTA and CDR2 is FQGNSA. The DNA for the CDR3 is TGTGCCAGCAGCTCTGTCGCGGGAGGATCGTATACGCAGTATTTT. Translation: CASSSVAGGSYTQYF.

Many counts were recorded for this clonotype. V gene TRBV6-1 combines with J gene TRBJ2-7; D is unresolved. CDR1 and CDR2 (germline): MNHNS, SASEGT. The CDR3 totals 11 residues. With 8 bases removed from V and 2 bases from J, the gap between germline ends came to 7 bases. The CDR3 DNA reads as TGTGCCAGCTTTCTTCCCTACGAGCAGTACTTC. It translates to CASFLPYEQYF.

This clonotype was recorded many times. The chain combines TRBV20-1 with TRBJ2-7, with 11 bases lining up with TRBD2. The CDR3 has 14 residues. Germline trimming cut 6 bases from V and 5 bases from J; bases unmatched to any gene: 9. Germline-derived CDR1 and CDR2 are DFQATT and SNEGSKA (reference sequence). CDR3 amino acids: CSAHTSGRINEQYF. As DNA, the CDR3 is TGCAGTGCCCACACTAGCGGGAGAATCAACGAGCAGTACTTC.

V usage is TRBV14 and J usage is TRBJ1-1, with D unclear. Trimming shortened V by 4 bases and J by 3 bases, and 9 bases separated the two germline ends. Germline V gene lookup returns CDR1 SGHDN and CDR2 FVKESK. CDR3 length: 13 amino acids. The DNA for the CDR3 is TGTGCCAGCAGCCTCCTTGTGGACACTGAAGCTTTCTTT. The encoded protein is CASSLLVDTEAFF.

The rearrangement links TRBV14 to TRBJ2-5; D may be TRBD2 (6 bases). The CDR3 covers 13 residues. CDR1 is SGHDN and CDR2 is FVKESK in the germline V gene. V shed 9 bases and J shed 0 bases, with 11 bases lying between them. CDR3 residues: CARCGGDQETQYF. The CDR3 DNA follows: TGTGCCAGATGCGGAGGGGACCAAGAGACCCAGTACTTC.

This clonotype was detected ten times or more. The chain uses TRBV29-1 and TRBJ2-3; 12 nucleotides agree with TRBD2. With 4 bases clipped from V and 2 bases from J, the junction kept 4 bases outside the gene matches. Germline-derived CDR1 and CDR2 are SQVTM and ANQGSEA. The CDR3 is made up of 15 amino acids. DNA of the CDR3: TGCAGCGTTGCGCTAGCGGGAGGGAACACAGATACGCAGTATTTT. Its protein is CSVALAGGNTDTQYF.

This clonotype has a handful of counts. The CDR3 region is CAISELGKWDSGANVLTF. In DNA form, the CDR3 reads TGTGCCATCAGTGAGTTAGGCAAATGGGACTCTGGGGCCAACGTCCTGACTTTC. The chain has TRBV10-3 and TRBJ2-6; D gene unclear. Germline CDR1 and CDR2: ENHRY and SYGVKD. The V end was cut by 1 base, the J end by 0 bases, with 13 bases between. CDR3 size: 18 residues.

The sample holds a few counts of this clonotype. V usage is TRBV5-1 and J usage is TRBJ2-1, with 7 bases lining up with TRBD2. Germline CDR1 SGHRS, CDR2 YFSETQ. With V trimmed by 1 base and J by 5 bases, 9 bases remained unmatched. This CDR3 region has 16 residues. The CDR3: CASSLSGREINNEQFF. In DNA form, the CDR3 reads TGCGCCAGCAGCTTGTCAGGGCGGGAGATTAACAATGAGCAGTTCTTC. The variable domain in full, completed from reference TRBV5-1 and TRBJ2-1, reads KAGVTQTPRYLIKTRGQQVTLSCSPISGHRSVSWYQQTPGQGLQFLFEYFSETQRNKGNFPGRFSGRQFSNSRSEMNVSTLELGDSALYLCASSLSGREINNEQFFGPGTRLTVL.

This clonotype has a count of ten or more. The chain employs TRBV24-1 and TRBJ2-7; D tentatively reads TRBD1 or TRBD2 (5 bases each). Per germline, CDR1 KGHDR and CDR2 SFDVKD. Trimming stripped 9 bases from V and 2 bases from J, with 37 bases between. The CDR3 consists of 21 residues. The CDR3 here is CATGASGTYVLKNLLTYEQYF. The DNA of the CDR3 is TGTGCCACCGGGGCTTCCGGGACGTATGTTCTTAAGAATCTTCTCACCTACGAGCAGTACTTC.

This clonotype was observed a few times. The chain joins TRBV6-1 to TRBJ2-3, with 10 bases identical to TRBD2. Trimming cost V 4 bases and J 7 bases; bases outside gene matches: 5. The CDR3 has 14 amino acids. Germline-derived CDR1 and CDR2 are MNHNS and SASEGT. The DNA of the CDR3 is TGTGCCAGCAGTGCTAGCGGGGGCACGTATACGCAGTATTTT. Its protein product is CASSASGGTYTQYF.

In its sample, this clonotype was seen many times. V gene TRBV29-1 combines with J gene TRBJ1-2; TRBD1 matches 7 bases. The CDR3 is made up of 12 amino acids. V shed 7 bases, J shed 4 bases, and the junction held 6 bases outside the gene matches. Germline loops: CDR1 SQVTM, CDR2 ANQGSEA. CDR3 sequence reads: CSGGQIGYGYTF. CDR3 nucleotides: TGCAGCGGGGGACAGATAGGCTATGGCTACACCTTC.

In this sample, this clonotype turned up many times. CDR3 residues: CASSKKDKRNEQFF. The CDR3 nucleotides are TGTGCCAGCAGCAAAAAGGATAAGCGGAATGAGCAGTTCTTC. The rearrangement joins TRBV21-1 to TRBJ2-1; TRBD2 reflects the table's D call only, with no check against the DNA. TRBV21-1 represents a pseudogene. This CDR3 has 14 residues.

This clonotype came up many times. V gene TRBV24-1 combines with J gene TRBJ2-1; D possibly matches TRBD1 or TRBD2 (5 bases each). Trimming left V 2 bases short and J 8 bases short, with 12 bases between. Germline values: CDR1 KGHDR, CDR2 SFDVKD. This CDR3 spans 14 amino acids. In DNA, the CDR3 is TGTGCCACCAGTGATTCTCTCTTGGGGGATGAGCAGTTCTTC. Its translation: CATSDSLLGDEQFF.

This rearrangement joins TRBV3-1 to TRBJ2-1; the match to TRBD2 covers 7 bases. Germline-derived CDR1 and CDR2 are LGHDT and YNNKEL (reference sequence). J gave up 7 bases and V 8 bases, and 20 bases lay outside the gene matches. This CDR3 comprises 17 residues. CDR3 loop: CASPTLMAGEPSNEQFF. In nucleotides, the CDR3 is TGTGCCAGCCCAACCCTCATGGCGGGGGAACCTTCTAATGAGCAGTTCTTC.

V gene TRBV12-3 or TRBV12-4 combines with J gene TRBJ2-2, with TRBD2 matching over 13 bases. With 3 bases clipped from V and 7 bases from J, the junction kept 11 bases outside the gene matches. This CDR3 comprises 18 residues. CDR3 DNA: TGTGCCAGCAGTTTCCGGACTAGCGGGAGTAGGGACAGCGGGGAGCTGTTTTTT. It yields the protein CASSFRTSGSRDSGELFF.

This clonotype has a count of ten or more. The chain uses TRBV5-1 and TRBJ2-1; TRBD2 is a possible D gene (5 bases). This CDR3 is built from 14 residues. Per the germline V gene, CDR1 is SGHRS and CDR2 is YFSETQ. Deletions cut 4 bases from V and 8 bases from J, with 16 bases between. The CDR3 DNA is TGCGCCAGCAGCCTCGGACTGGGCGGCGATGAGCAGTTCTTC. Protein: CASSLGLGGDEQFF.

Written as DNA, the CDR3 is TGTGCCACCAGTCGCTACACAGATACGCAGTATTTT. Translated: CATSRYTDTQYF. This chain connects TRBV24-1 to TRBJ2-3, with D uncertain. Germline V gives CDR1 KGHDR, CDR2 SFDVKD. Trimming took off 6 bases at V and 2 bases at J, with 5 bases between the two ends. This CDR3 has 12 residues.

This clonotype came up many times. The chain employs TRBV20-1 and TRBJ1-4; 7 bases match TRBD1. The J segment lost 4 bases and the V segment lost 6 bases, leaving 5 bases of the junction unmatched. Germline-derived CDR1 and CDR2 are DFQATT and SNEGSKA (reference sequence). The CDR3 is 13 residues long. CDR3 sequence: CSAGGGVNEKLFF. The CDR3 coding sequence is TGCAGTGCAGGAGGGGGCGTTAATGAAAAACTGTTTTTT.

The table lists this clonotype with a few counts. The chain joins TRBV21-1 to TRBJ2-1; the D segment call TRBD1 is taken from the table without a DNA check. TRBV21-1 is shown as a pseudogene. CDR3 size: 13 residues. This CDR3 is CASSKDRVDEQFF. The CDR3 DNA follows: TGTGCCAGCAGCAAGGACAGGGTGGATGAGCAGTTCTTC.

This clonotype was seen repeatedly, ten times or more. V is TRBV7-8 and J is TRBJ2-2, with D unclear. CDR1 and CDR2 (germline): SGHVS, FQNEAQ. The CDR3 consists of 14 residues. Trimming removed 7 bases from V and 3 bases from J, with 12 bases in between. CDR3 region: CASKLKEHTGELFF. CDR3 DNA sequence: TGTGCCAGCAAATTAAAGGAGCACACCGGGGAGCTGTTTTTT.

This chain connects TRBV20-1 to TRBJ2-7; a weak D match, TRBD2 (8 bases). With 0 bases removed from V and 4 bases from J, the gap between germline ends came to 16 bases. The length of the CDR3 is 15 residues. Germline V CDR1 and CDR2: DFQATT, SNEGSKA (reference sequence). Written as DNA, the CDR3 is TGCAGTGCTAGAGATACGGGAGGGGGCTATTACGAGCAGTACTTC. Translation: CSARDTGGGYYEQYF.

The table lists this clonotype with a few counts. This chain links TRBV5-1 with TRBJ2-5; TRBD2 matches 15 bases. Germline V gene data show CDR1 as SGHRS and CDR2 as YFSETQ. CDR3 length: 17 amino acids. Trimming at V came to 4 bases and at J to 5 bases, leaving 9 bases not matched to a gene. For the CDR3, the DNA is TGCGCCAGCAGCCGATCCAGGACTAGCGGGAGGGAGGAGACCCAGTACTTC. Translated: CASSRSRTSGREETQYF.

The rearrangement uses TRBV6-6 and TRBJ2-1, with 8 bases fitting TRBD1. Germline trimming cut 6 bases from V and 8 bases from J; bases unmatched to any gene: 9. Germline V gene data show CDR1 as MNHNY and CDR2 as SVGAGI (reference sequence). CDR3 length equals 14 residues. CDR3 protein: CASSRGQGADEQFF. In DNA form, the CDR3 reads TGTGCCAGCAGCCGGGGGCAGGGGGCAGATGAGCAGTTCTTC.

On this clonotype itself: Its ends do not fully match the called genes, so a read error is possible. The rearrangement links TRBV7-2 to TRBJ2-1, with 8 bases aligning to TRBD2. Germline CDR1 is SGHTA and CDR2 is FQGNSA. This CDR3 is 14 amino acids long. In nucleotides, the CDR3 is TGTGCCAGCAGCGTAGCGGGACCTTACAATGAGCAGTTCTTC. This translates into CASSVAGPYNEQFF. Using reference TRBV7-2 and TRBJ2-1 for the parts outside the CDR3, the full variable domain is GAGVSQSPSNKVTEKGKDVELRCDPISGHTALYWYRQSLGQGLEFLIYFQGNSAPDKSGLPSDRFSAERTGGSVSTLTIQRTQQEDSAVYLCASSVAGPYNEQFFGPGTRLTVL.

This clonotype was seen only a few times. The rearrangement joins TRBV27 to TRBJ2-1; D could derive from TRBD1 or TRBD2 (7 bases each). CDR1 and CDR2 (germline): MNHEY, SMNVEV (reference sequence). The CDR3 spans 16 residues. With 5 bases removed from V and 10 bases from J, the gap between germline ends came to 24 bases. As DNA, the CDR3 is TGTGCCAGCAGTCAAAATGGGGGCAGGGGGGGCATGGAGCAGTTCTTC. As protein: CASSQNGGRGGMEQFF.

This clonotype was seen a few times. The J gene is TRBJ2-7, the V gene TRBV7-8; no clear D. Trimming stripped 3 bases from V and 5 bases from J, with 17 bases between. The germline V gene has CDR1 SGHVS and CDR2 FQNEAQ. This CDR3 spans 15 amino acids. The CDR3 region has the DNA TGTGCCAGCAGCTTTAGTCCCTCGACTCTGGACGAGCAGTACTTC. This gives the protein CASSFSPSTLDEQYF.

The chain joins TRBV29-1 to TRBJ2-3; either TRBD1 or TRBD2 may supply D (5 bases each). The V end lost 6 bases, the J end lost 5 bases, and 15 bases lay between the germline ends. Germline CDR1 SQVTM, CDR2 ANQGSEA. The CDR3 runs to 13 residues. The CDR3 sequence is CSVARGVGDTQYF. CDR3 coding DNA: TGCAGCGTCGCGAGAGGGGTAGGAGATACGCAGTATTTT.